The source of this TCR beta chain is a study of blood T cell repertoires in COVID-19. In the study overall: Two negative PCRs, clearance, or symptom resolution had been documented for recovered Cohort 3 donors. T cells, B-cell-depleted T cells, or PBMCs supplied cDNA or gDNA. COVID-19 samples from acute and convalescent phases originated in the United States, Italy and Spain.

CDR1 LGHNA and CDR2 YSLEER come from the germline V gene. The CDR3 has 14 residues. Trimming shortened V by 0 bases and J by 5 bases, and 10 bases separated the two germline ends. This clone showed up just a few times. Original processing methods: Nucleated cell number was recorded as an estimate derived from reference gene primer amplification. Libraries were prepared by immunoSEQ multiplex PCR; TCRdb keeps only in-frame clonotypes and omits some of them. That table furnishes V, J and clone size, whereas the DNA furnished D and trimming. Here the sample spans 200,000 to 250,000 clones, roughly nine tenths being singletons.

This sequence was found in a woman in her 50s in a cohort exposed to, infected with or recovered from COVID-19 (not recorded which). Material for sequencing was PBMCs or T cells enriched from blood (not recorded which). The chain carries TRBV4-3 and TRBJ1-1, with D possibly being TRBD1 (5 bases). The CDR3 DNA sequence: TGCGCCAGCAGCCAAGATATAAAGGGGACTGAAGCTTTCTTT. This gives the protein CASSQDIKGTEAFF.